This record covers a single TCR beta chain. Its antigen is not identified. The entry originates in a study of cytomegalovirus exposure and HLA in healthy donors. Study context: A subsequent analysis reported that the roughly 120 validation repertoires were produced on the same platform that had also been used for the approximately 700 first-cohort repertoires.

Libraries were prepared by immunoSEQ multiplex PCR; TCRdb keeps only in-frame clonotypes and omits some of them. The sample contains over 55,000 clones, approximately 92% of which appear only once. Separation from the approximately 670-subject first cohort characterized the roughly 120-subject validation cohort, to which the donors belonged. Study conclusions and caveats: A subsequent analysis found that TCR clusters from the first cohort also tended to co-occur in the 120 or so validation repertoires, with about 95% of cluster scores above 0. Per published reports, the classifier diagnosed cytomegalovirus status with high specificity and sensitivity.

Germline V gives CDR1 MDHEN, CDR2 SYDVKM. This CDR3 spans 15 amino acids. V lost 4 bases, J lost 5 bases, and 7 bases stayed unmatched. V gene TRBV28 combines with J gene TRBJ1-4, with 7 nucleotides matching TRBD1. The receptor comes from a man in his late teens or twenties in good health and CMV-seronegative. The sequenced sample was PBMCs. In nucleotides, the CDR3 is TGTGCCAGCAGTTCCAGACAGGGTGGGAATGAAAAACTGTTTTTT. Translation gives CASSSRQGGNEKLFF.